This T cell receptor (beta chain) emerged from a study of early T cells in non-severe SARS-CoV-2 infection (dated by TCRdb to about 2021). Some background on the complete study: Bulk RNA from unsorted whole blood was used for TCR sequencing, so alpha and beta chains could not be paired.

Here is what the overall study found, with its caveats: VDJdb matching was skewed toward anti-spike CD8 responses and likely underestimated virus-specific expansions by missing private and CD4 specificities.

This clonotype has at least ten counts. Its specific antigen is unknown. There are no base qualities to consult, and no much larger clone falls within one base. The CDR3 spans 18 residues, from the cysteine through the phenylalanine. The DNA shown is the 54-base CDR3, in frame from base 1. Clipping removes 2 bases from V and 2 bases from J, with 10 as the unmatched junction base count. This was a case-control study nested in a cohort of healthcare workers in London, UK, who had nasopharyngeal swab PCR tests and blood samples taken every week. Healthcare workers were recruited during the week of the UK lockdown, between 23 and 31 March 2020, and followed weekly for up to about 15 weeks. The method behind the library was 5' RACE. The reads were generated on a NextSeq 500. Unique molecular identifiers were attached to individual cDNA molecules in the TCR library protocol so that sequencing error and PCR bias could be corrected. Both TCR alpha and beta chains were sequenced, and tight co-correlation was observed between alpha and beta sequence abundances in each sample. The authors' analysis ran thus. V gene, J gene and CDR3 annotation of TCR sequences was performed with Decombinator V4. Expanded TCRs were defined as changing significantly between any two time points under a Poisson model with p below 0.0001. TCR abundances were normalised to the total number of TCRs sequenced per sample and expressed as counts per million. TRAV1-2 paired with TRAJ12, TRAJ20 or TRAJ33 defined MAIT TCRs, while TRAV10 paired with TRAJ18 defined iNKT TCRs. VDJdb, accessed 1 November 2021, was searched for CMV, EBV and SARS-CoV-2 annotated TCRs, with TCRs annotated for multiple antigens excluded. TCRdb reran the public reads through fastp at Q25 and MiXCR, keeping productive beta chains. Rows with one shared CDR3 protein collapse into an entry with the most common genes and DNA. TCRdb, rather than the study authors, made the V and J calls. This sample gives fewer than 55,000 distinct CDR3 sequences in total; around 9.1% of them show up just once. The top ten clones comprise around 4% of the sample.

Sequencing was carried out using whole blood. This chain is built from TRBV12-3 or TRBV12-4 and TRBJ2-7; 12 central bases correspond to TRBD1. This sequence was found in an adult who was a healthcare worker with PCR-confirmed SARS-CoV-2 infection or an uninfected control (not recorded which). In nucleotide form, the sequence is TGTGCCAGCAGTTTATATGGCGGGACAGGGGGCGTCCCCTACGAGCAGTACTTC. Its translation reads: CASSLYGGTGGVPYEQYF.